These T cell receptor beta chains were read from a single sample in a study of blood T cell repertoires in COVID-19. Clones were sequenced by immunoSEQ multiplex PCR, and TCRdb holds only the in-frame ones, with some missing. The sample includes about 240,000 clones, around four fifths of them seen just once. Sequencing input: peripheral blood. The receptors were sampled from a man in his thirties or forties who had recovered from COVID-19. CDR3s leave out the opening cysteine and the closing phenylalanine or tryptophan. The order of the fields is V gene, clone size, CDR3 protein. The size of a clone is reported for some rows only, either as once, few or many, or as a class for expanded clones.

V: TRBV24-1; size: .; CDR3: ATSDSGQQETQY
V: TRBV4-1; size: .; CDR3: ATSVRGNYGYT
V: TRBV7-9; size: .; CDR3: ASSSPRGSTGNTIY
V: TRBV5-1; size: .; CDR3: ASSPTGRGDEKLF
V: TRBV11-1; size: .; CDR3: ASSLDRGGTEAF
V: TRBV19; size: once; CDR3: ASSTLRQGKSYEQY
V: TRBV6-5; size: .; CDR3: ASGDRASNTEAF
V: TRBV14; size: .; CDR3: ASSQDLSMNTEAF
V: TRBV14; size: .; CDR3: ASSQAQSRSGELF
V: TRBV11-3; size: .; CDR3: ASSITGTGELF
V: TRBV10-3; size: .; CDR3: AIRRIGGTGTYEQY
V: TRBV2; size: .; CDR3: ASSPALEEGHNQPQH
V: TRBV5-6; size: .; CDR3: ASSRTGGDYGYT
V: TRBV7-8; size: .; CDR3: ASSLIAAEAF
V: TRBV5-1; size: few; CDR3: ASSLFGTGMNEQF
V: TRBV7-6; size: .; CDR3: ASSPEWGARETQY
V: TRBV2; size: .; CDR3: ASSEPTDTGELF
V: TRBV6-5; size: .; CDR3: ASSNRVSGANVLT
V: TRBV6-6; size: .; CDR3: ASSYSGHQNTEAF
V: TRBV5-4; size: .; CDR3: ASSPGLAGAAGELF
V: TRBV29-1; size: .; CDR3: SVGLPGSIANYGYT
V: TRBV11-2; size: .; CDR3: ASSLGPVGGTEAF
V: TRBV5-1; size: once; CDR3: ASDSGGTSTDTQY
V: TRBV27; size: .; CDR3: ASSSRAHGEAF
V: TRBV27; size: few; CDR3: ASGRGPYTEAF
V: TRBV6-2/TRBV6-3; size: once; CDR3: ASSPAGGYGDNEQF
V: TRBV11-2; size: few; CDR3: ASSLSQGTSGYT
V: TRBV5-4; size: .; CDR3: ASREAGAGYNEQF
V: TRBV19; size: .; CDR3: ASSPQGSMNTEAF
V: TRBV7-6; size: .; CDR3: ASSGAGGEKLF
V: TRBV5-5; size: .; CDR3: ASRTGFATDTQY
V: TRBV5-1; size: .; CDR3: ASSLRGTDFEQF
V: TRBV7-2; size: .; CDR3: ASSPRSGTDTQY
V: TRBV7-8; size: .; CDR3: ASSLVGQNNEQF
V: TRBV19; size: .; CDR3: ASSIRQTGTYNEQF
V: TRBV6-1; size: .; CDR3: ASSEYGRGEGPQH
V: TRBV24-1; size: .; CDR3: ATSVPVGDTQY
V: TRBV4-1; size: .; CDR3: ASSQDPGTYEQY
V: TRBV2; size: .; CDR3: ASRSTGLGYGYT
V: TRBV6-5; size: .; CDR3: ASIGAIEEQY
V: TRBV10-2; size: .; CDR3: ASSDPHSSGGGGSSYNEQF
V: TRBV20-1; size: .; CDR3: SASDQGLSNQPQH